The rows below give T cell receptor beta chains drawn from one sample of a study of cytomegalovirus exposure and HLA in healthy donors. The table came from immunoSEQ multiplex PCR; TCRdb's copy has only in-frame clones and leaves some out. This table holds 150,000 to 200,000 clones, over 75% found once. The sample comprised PBMCs. These TCRs come from a woman aged 50 to 60 in good health and CMV-seronegative. Each CDR3 is given with its conserved first and last residue. D genes are given only for firm matches. Clone size is given for some rows only: seen once, a few or many times, or a class if the clone is expanded.

.	.	16	TRBJ1-1	TRBV28	TGTGCCAGCAGTTTTAGCCCTGGGGCAGGGGCCACTGAAGCTTTCTTT	CASSFSPGAGATEAFF
.	.	16	TRBJ1-1	TRBV15	TGTGCCACCAGCAGAGATCGGGAGACAGTGAACACTGAAGCTTTCTTT	CATSRDRETVNTEAFF
.	.	15	TRBJ2-2	TRBV5-1	TGCGCCAGCAGCCAAGGAGGTACCACCACCGGGGAGCTGTTTTTT	CASSQGGTTTGELFF
.	.	13	TRBJ1-1	TRBV7-8	TGTGCCAGCAGCTCGGAGATGAACACTGAAGCTTTCTTT	CASSSEMNTEAFF
.	TRBD2	15	TRBJ2-5	TRBV7-2	TGTGCCAGCAGCTTAGTTTGGGGGGGGCAAGAGACCCAGTACTTC	CASSLVWGGQETQYF
.	TRBD2	17	TRBJ2-3	TRBV7-9	TGTGCCAGCAGCTTAGCGCTGGCTAGCGGGACGACAGATACGCAGTATTTT	CASSLALASGTTDTQYF
.	TRBD1	13	TRBJ2-7	TRBV25-1	TGTGCCAGCAGGGGACAGGGCCTCTACGAGCAGTACTTC	CASRGQGLYEQYF
.	.	14	TRBJ1-2	TRBV10-3	TGTGCCATCAGTGATAGACGCAGGGACTATGGCTACACCTTC	CAISDRRRDYGYTF
.	.	13	TRBJ2-2	TRBV7-2	TGTGCCAGCAGCTTGGACAGCACCGGGGAGCTGTTTTTT	CASSLDSTGELFF
once	TRBD2	16	TRBJ2-5	TRBV4-1	TGCGCCAGCGGCCGAGACGTTCTCCGGGAGGGAGAGACCCAGTACTTC	CASGRDVLREGETQYF
.	.	12	TRBJ1-1	TRBV6-5	TGTGCCACCTCCCGGGGGACCACTGAAGCTTTCTTT	CATSRGTTEAFF
few	.	17	TRBJ1-2	TRBV21-1	TGTGCCAGCAGCAAAAAGACTGACAGTTTACCTTACTATGGCTACACCTTC	CASSKKTDSLPYYGYTF
.	TRBD1	15	TRBJ1-4	TRBV28	TGTGCCAGCAGTCCCGGTTCCCAGGGGGGTGAAAAACTGTTTTTT	CASSPGSQGGEKLFF